This T cell receptor (beta chain) was retrieved from a study of vaccination effects on CD4 cells after COVID-19. Only in-frame clones appear in the TCRdb table, and some are missing; sequencing was by immunoSEQ multiplex PCR. In the table there are more than 30,000 clones, about 66% of which are singletons. General study results and limits: After vaccination, at late timepoints, clones induced by infection and by vaccine contracted markedly.

Peptide-pool stimulation followed by sequencing identified expanded antigen-specific CD4+ clonotypes in the ViraFEST assay. Following culture for roughly 10 days, CD4+ T cells were isolated. Absence of prior SARS-CoV-2 infection characterized the vaccine recipients, who showed negative nucleocapsid antibodies. This clone was seen only a few times. Its target is not known. V lost 3 bases to trimming and J lost 2 bases, with 10 bases between them. CDR3 length equals 15 residues. Germline V CDR1 and CDR2: MDHEN, SYDVKM. The sequence was obtained from a human donor who received a COVID-19 vaccine. The material was CD4+ T cells from PBMCs cultured with HCoV-229E spike peptides, obtained before COVID-19 vaccination. The V call is TRBV28, the J call TRBJ2-2; D is unresolved. The CDR3 DNA follows: TGTGCCAGCAGTTTCTTAGGATCCAACACCGGGGAGCTGTTTTTT. Translation: CASSFLGSNTGELFF.